Below, 14 T cell receptor beta chains from the same sample are listed, as sequenced in a study of T-cell reconstitution after alpha-beta-depleted transplantation in children. Unique molecular identifiers featured in how the TCRbeta library was prepared. One entry per CDR3 protein, called by TCRdb with MiXCR from the PCR reads. The sample lists 120,000 to 150,000 distinct CDR3 sequences; around 10% were seen once. Sample: PBMCs, mostly from graft donor cells, taken 180 days after TCRalphabeta/CD19-depleted stem cell transplant. These receptor sequences come from a female patient under 10 years old who had a stem cell transplant for congenital amegakaryocytic thrombocytopenia, so the T cells may come from the graft donor.

At least ten counts were recorded for this clonotype. J is TRBJ2-2 and V is TRBV28; maybe TRBD2 (6 bases). V lost 7 bases, J lost 7 bases, and 22 bases lay in between. CDR3 length equals 16 residues. Germline loops: CDR1 MDHEN, CDR2 SYDVKM. The CDR3 DNA follows: TGTGCCAGCACTCCACACACTAGGGAGGTCGGCGGGGAGCTGTTTTTT. It encodes CASTPHTREVGGELFF.

This chain joins TRBV7-9 and TRBJ1-2; D is undetermined. Germline-derived CDR1 and CDR2 are SEHNR and FQNEAQ (reference sequence). V was cut by 4 bases and J by 0 bases, with 3 bases left in between. There are 12 residues in the CDR3. DNA for the CDR3: TGTGCCAGCAGCTCTCCTAACTATGGCTACACCTTC. This codes for CASSSPNYGYTF.

This clonotype was picked up many times. V usage is TRBV12-3 or TRBV12-4 and J usage is TRBJ2-1; TRBD1 agrees at 7 bases. The CDR3 runs to 14 residues. V dropped 5 bases and J dropped 12; count of bases not matched to a gene: 13. CDR3 protein: CASSKATGIDGQFF. CDR3 nucleotide sequence: TGTGCCAGCAGTAAAGCGACAGGGATCGATGGGCAGTTCTTC.

This clonotype was seen ten or more times. The chain recombines TRBV5-1 with TRBJ2-3; D is possibly TRBD1 (6 bases). Germline V gene lookup returns CDR1 SGHRS and CDR2 YFSETQ. This CDR3 spans 15 amino acids. V gave up 2 bases and J gave up 4 bases, with 14 bases separating them. DNA of the CDR3: TGCGCCAGCAGCTTTTGGGCAGGGGATCCAGATACGCAGTATTTT. It codes for CASSFWAGDPDTQYF.

This clonotype was seen repeatedly, ten times or more. The genes are TRBV24-1 and TRBJ1-2, with TRBD1 identical over 8 bases. Germline V CDR1 and CDR2: KGHDR, SFDVKD. The CDR3 consists of 18 residues. J was trimmed by 6 bases and V by 4 bases; bases with no gene match: 18. The DNA of the CDR3 is TGTGCCACCAGTGACGTCAAAATGACAATACAGGGGGTGGATGGCTACACCTTC. This translates into CATSDVKMTIQGVDGYTF.

This clonotype was picked up a small number of times. The chain is built from TRBV11-1 and TRBJ1-1; 9 bases line up with TRBD1. CDR3 size: 18 residues. CDR1 SGHAT and CDR2 FQDESV come from the germline V gene (reference sequence). V lost 5 bases, J lost 11 bases, and 24 bases stayed unmatched. CDR3 sequence reads: CASSQQKKWTGDSRGAFF. CDR3 nucleotide sequence: TGTGCCAGCAGCCAGCAAAAGAAATGGACAGGGGACTCTCGTGGGGCTTTCTTT. The entire variable domain, with the rest obtained from reference TRBV11-1 and TRBJ1-1, is as follows: EAEVAQSPRYKITEKSQAVAFWCDPISGHATLYWYRQILGQGPELLVQFQDESVVDDSQLPKDRFSAERLKGVDSTLKIQPAELGDSAMYLCASSQQKKWTGDSRGAFFGQGTRLTVV.

This clonotype was recorded at least ten times. The V gene is TRBV20-1, the J gene TRBJ2-5; the D is unclear. Germline-derived CDR1 and CDR2 are DFQATT and SNEGSKA (reference sequence). The CDR3 runs 14 residues. V dropped 3 bases and J dropped 1 base, with 12 bases sitting between them. The CDR3 coding sequence is TGCAGTGCTAGGGACGGACCAGCCCAAGAGACCCAGTACTTC. This gives the protein CSARDGPAQETQYF.

This clonotype was counted at least ten times. This rearrangement joins TRBV30 to TRBJ2-2, with TRBD2 matching over 8 bases. The junction had 2 bases not matched to a gene; V was cut back by 3 bases and J by 5 bases. Germline V gives CDR1 GTSNPN, CDR2 SVGIG (reference sequence). The CDR3 totals 13 residues. In DNA, the CDR3 is TGTGCCTGGAGCCGGGGGGGGACCGGGGAGCTGTTTTTT. Residues: CAWSRGGTGELFF.

This clonotype was seen only a few times. The chain's CDR3 is CASSPLGVPGANVLTF. CDR3 DNA: TGTGCCAGCAGCCCCCTGGGGGTGCCTGGGGCCAACGTCCTGACTTTC. The chain couples TRBV13 to TRBJ2-6; D is tentatively TRBD1 or TRBD2 (5 bases each). The CDR3 has 16 amino acids. The germline V gene has CDR1 PRHDT and CDR2 FYEKMQ (reference sequence). Trimming cost V 5 bases and J 2 bases, with 13 bases left between them.

The rearrangement links TRBV4-1 to TRBJ2-1; TRBD2 aligns across 7 bases. The germline V gene has CDR1 MGHRA and CDR2 YSYEKL. V shed 0 bases, J shed 6 bases, and the junction held 23 bases outside the gene matches. The CDR3 is made up of 21 amino acids. CDR3 protein: CASSQDMGSSGPFIYPNEQFF. The CDR3 region has the DNA TGCGCCAGCAGCCAAGATATGGGTTCTAGCGGACCCTTCATCTACCCCAATGAGCAGTTCTTC.

This clonotype occurred many times. This rearrangement joins TRBV29-1 to TRBJ1-2; TRBD1 aligns across 7 bases. This CDR3 is 15 amino acids long. V trimming: 4 bases; J trimming: 2 bases; junction bases outside the gene matches: 10. Germline V gene sequence: CDR1 SQVTM, CDR2 ANQGSEA. The CDR3 coding sequence is TGCAGCGTTGTTAGCTGGGACAGCCGGAACTATGGCTACACCTTC. This sequence encodes CSVVSWDSRNYGYTF.

There are many counts of this clonotype. The chain couples TRBV20-1 to TRBJ2-2; D gene uncertain. The CDR3 extends over 13 amino acids. The V end was cut by 5 bases, the J end by 0 bases, with 7 bases between. Germline V CDR1 and CDR2: DFQATT, SNEGSKA (reference sequence). The CDR3 region is CSAPPSNTGELFF. DNA for the CDR3: TGCAGTGCTCCCCCTTCGAACACCGGGGAGCTGTTTTTT.

This clonotype was found many times. The chain employs TRBV29-1 and TRBJ2-7; D ambiguous. The CDR3 runs to 13 residues. The V and J ends lost 7 bases and 7 bases respectively, with 20 bases between them. Germline CDR1 reads SQVTM; CDR2 reads ANQGSEA. This CDR3 is CSAGNYGLREQYF. The CDR3 DNA reads as TGCAGCGCGGGCAACTATGGCTTGAGGGAGCAGTACTTC.

There are many counts of this clonotype. This chain links TRBV5-5 with TRBJ2-3; 10 nucleotides agree with TRBD2. Per the germline V gene, CDR1 is SGHKS and CDR2 is YYEKEE (reference sequence). The CDR3 has 16 amino acids. The V segment lost 0 bases and the J segment 3 bases; nucleotides outside the gene matches: 4. The CDR3 region has the DNA TGTGCCAGCAGCTTGGGAACTAGCGGGGTAACAGATACGCAGTATTTT. It specifies CASSLGTSGVTDTQYF.